The present TCR beta chain was sequenced within a study of vaccination effects on CD4 cells after COVID-19. Across the study: ViraFEST assay sequencing came after antigen-specific CD4+ T cells were expanded with viral peptide pools. Samples came from a couple of convalescent patients 16 days and one week before vaccination.

V lost 4 bases to trimming and J lost 1 base, with 9 bases between them. CDR1 is SGHNT and CDR2 is YENEEA in the germline V gene. The CDR3 is 14 amino acids. Turning to this clone: The antigen is undetermined.

Method: immunoSEQ multiplex PCR; TCRdb's copy keeps in-frame clones and lacks some. Of roughly 64,000 clones in the sample, 72% are singletons; the top ten hold approximately 24%. Following a roughly 10-day culture, CD4+ T cells were purified. The receptor's source is a human donor who had a prior SARS-CoV-2 infection. The chain has TRBV11-3 and TRBJ2-3, with D tentatively TRBD2 (6 bases). The sample was CD4+ T cells from PBMCs cultured without peptide, taken before COVID-19 vaccination. The DNA for the CDR3 is TGTGCCAGCAGCTCGACTAGTGGCACAGATACGCAGTATTTT. The encoded protein is CASSSTSGTDTQYF.